The 7 T cell receptor beta chains below come from one sample, sequenced in a study of cytomegalovirus exposure and HLA in healthy donors. The PCR had 60 Vbeta and 13 Jbeta primers. Generated by immunoSEQ multiplex PCR, the TCRdb table keeps only in-frame clones and is missing some. The sample contains about 150,000 clones, roughly 70% of which appear only once. The material sequenced was PBMCs. These receptors were obtained from a man between 25 and 39 years old in good health and CMV-seropositive.

The table lists this clone with many counts. The J gene is TRBJ1-1, the V gene TRBV6-1, with 7 bases fitting TRBD1. V lost 5 bases and J lost 8; bases outside the gene matches: 5. The CDR3 is 12 residues long. Germline CDR1 and CDR2: MNHNS and SASEGT. CDR3 region: CASSPTGEEAFF. The CDR3 nucleotides are TGTGCCAGCAGTCCTACAGGGGAAGAAGCTTTCTTT.

Of note for this clone: This specimen includes other DNA sequences encoding the same CDR3. V usage is TRBV5-1 and J usage is TRBJ1-2; D gene uncertain. The V end lost 0 bases, the J end lost 2 bases, and 5 bases lay between the germline ends. The length of the CDR3 is 13 residues. Germline V CDR1 and CDR2: SGHRS, YFSETQ. The CDR3 coding sequence is TGCGCCAGCAGCTTGGGAGGGAACTATGGCTACACCTTC. Its protein product is CASSLGGNYGYTF. Full variable domain (remainder filled in from reference TRBV5-1 and TRBJ1-2): KAGVTQTPRYLIKTRGQQVTLSCSPISGHRSVSWYQQTPGQGLQFLFEYFSETQRNKGNFPGRFSGRQFSNSRSEMNVSTLELGDSALYLCASSLGGNYGYTFGSGTRLTVV.

This chain connects TRBV25-1 to TRBJ1-2; D unclear. CDR3 length: 13 residues. Germline values: CDR1 MGHDK, CDR2 SYGVNS. V was clipped by 0 bases and J by 4 bases, with 6 bases between them. Here the CDR3 DNA reads TGTGCCAGCAGTGAATACGTCGGCTATGGCTACACCTTC. This codes for CASSEYVGYGYTF.

The chain has TRBV5-8 and TRBJ2-3; 7 bases agree with TRBD2. Germline loops: CDR1 SGHTS, CDR2 YDEGEE. Unmatched junction bases numbered 14, after V lost 0 bases and J lost 7 bases. CDR3 length: 17 amino acids. In DNA form, the CDR3 reads TGTGCCAGCAGCTTGGCAGTCTGGGCAGGGAGGGAAAATACGCAGTATTTT. It translates to CASSLAVWAGRENTQYF.

This clone was detected only once. This chain joins TRBV13 and TRBJ2-7; 7 bases agree with TRBD2. V lost 2 bases and J lost 4; bases outside the gene matches: 5. This CDR3 contains 14 residues. CDR1 and CDR2 from the germline V gene are PRHDT and FYEKMQ (reference sequence). The CDR3 nucleotides read TGTGCCAGCAGCTTAAGCGGGACCCCGTACGAGCAGTACTTC. Protein product: CASSLSGTPYEQYF.

This clone turned up a few times. The chain uses TRBV4-1 and TRBJ2-5; TRBD2 aligns across 11 bases. The germline V gene encodes CDR1 MGHRA and CDR2 YSYEKL. The trim removed 1 base at V and 6 bases at J, leaving 7 bases unmatched. CDR3 length: 16 amino acids. This chain's CDR3 is CASSQAELAGAQTQYF. In nucleotides, the CDR3 is TGCGCCAGCAGCCAAGCCGAACTAGCGGGAGCGCAGACCCAGTACTTC.

This sequence joins TRBV19 and TRBJ1-1; a possible D gene is TRBD1 (5 bases). CDR1 LNHDA and CDR2 SQIVND come from the germline V gene (reference sequence). The CDR3 is made up of 16 amino acids. Between the trimmed V and J ends, which lost 5 bases and 1 base, there was a span of 17 bases. The CDR3 loop reads CASSLSGTLQNTEAFF. CDR3 nucleotide sequence: TGTGCCAGTAGTTTATCCGGGACTTTACAGAACACTGAAGCTTTCTTT.